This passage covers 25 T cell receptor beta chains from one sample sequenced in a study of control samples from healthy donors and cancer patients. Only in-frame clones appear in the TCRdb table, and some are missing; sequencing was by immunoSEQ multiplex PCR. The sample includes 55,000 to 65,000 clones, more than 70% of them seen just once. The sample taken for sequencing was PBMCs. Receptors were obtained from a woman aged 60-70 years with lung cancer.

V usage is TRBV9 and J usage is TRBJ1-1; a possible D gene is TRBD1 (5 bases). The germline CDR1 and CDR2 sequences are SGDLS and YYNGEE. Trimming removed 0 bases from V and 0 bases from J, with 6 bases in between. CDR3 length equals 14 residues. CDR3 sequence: CASSVGTLNTEAFF. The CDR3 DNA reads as TGTGCCAGCAGCGTAGGGACACTGAACACTGAAGCTTTCTTT.

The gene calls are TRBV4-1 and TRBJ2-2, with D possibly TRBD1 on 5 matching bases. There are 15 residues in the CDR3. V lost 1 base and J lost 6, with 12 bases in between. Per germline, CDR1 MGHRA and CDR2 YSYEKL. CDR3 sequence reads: CASSQGRVVAGELFF. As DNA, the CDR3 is TGCGCCAGCAGCCAAGGCAGGGTAGTAGCCGGGGAGCTGTTTTTT.

The CDR3 spells CASRAFGGESNEQFF. The CDR3 bases are TGTGCCAGCAGGGCCTTCGGGGGAGAGTCCAATGAGCAGTTCTTC. The chain carries TRBV2 and TRBJ2-1; D is perhaps TRBD2 (6 bases). The CDR3 length is 15 residues. Germline V lookup: CDR1 SNHLY, CDR2 FYNNEI. Trimming left V 6 bases short and J 6 bases short, with 18 bases between.

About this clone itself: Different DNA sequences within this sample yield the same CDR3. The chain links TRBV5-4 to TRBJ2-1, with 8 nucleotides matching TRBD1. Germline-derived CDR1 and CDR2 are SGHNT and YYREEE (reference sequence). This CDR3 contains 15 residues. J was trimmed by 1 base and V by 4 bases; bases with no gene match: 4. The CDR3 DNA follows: TGTGCCAGCAGCCCAGGACAGGGATCCTACAATGAGCAGTTCTTC. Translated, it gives CASSPGQGSYNEQFF.

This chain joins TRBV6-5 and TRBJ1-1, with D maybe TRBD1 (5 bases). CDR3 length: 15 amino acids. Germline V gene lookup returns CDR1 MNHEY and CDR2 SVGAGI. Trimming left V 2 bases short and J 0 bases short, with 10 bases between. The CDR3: CASSYSGGLNTEAFF. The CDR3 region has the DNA TGTGCCAGCAGTTACAGCGGGGGACTGAACACTGAAGCTTTCTTT.

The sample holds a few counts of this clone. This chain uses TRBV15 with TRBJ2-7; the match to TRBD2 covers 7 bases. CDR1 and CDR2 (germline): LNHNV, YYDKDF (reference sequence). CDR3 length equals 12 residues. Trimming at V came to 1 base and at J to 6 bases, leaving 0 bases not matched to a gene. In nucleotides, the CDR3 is TGTGCCACCAGCAGAGCGGGGGGCGAGCAGTACTTC. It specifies CATSRAGGEQYF. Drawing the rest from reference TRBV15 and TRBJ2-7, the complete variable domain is DAMVIQNPRYQVTQFGKPVTLSCSQTLNHNVMYWYQQKSSQAPKLLFHYYDKDFNNEADTPDNFQSRRPNTSFCFLDIRSPGLGDTAMYLCATSRAGGEQYFGPGTRLTVT.

The CDR3 protein is CASSPVGDEQYF. DNA of the CDR3: TGTGCCAGCAGCCCCGTCGGGGACGAGCAGTACTTC. The V gene is TRBV6-5, the J gene TRBJ2-7; TRBD2 might be the D (5 bases). The V gene lost 6 bases and the J gene lost 5 bases, with 11 bases spanning the gap. This CDR3 spans 12 amino acids. Germline V gene data show CDR1 as MNHEY and CDR2 as SVGAGI.

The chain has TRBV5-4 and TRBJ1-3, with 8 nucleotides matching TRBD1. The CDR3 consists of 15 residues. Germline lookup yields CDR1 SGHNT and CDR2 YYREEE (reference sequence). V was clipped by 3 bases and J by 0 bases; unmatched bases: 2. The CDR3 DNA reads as TGTGCCAGCAGCTCTGGACAGGGCTCTGGAAACACCATATATTTT. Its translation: CASSSGQGSGNTIYF. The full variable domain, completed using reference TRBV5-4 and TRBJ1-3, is ETGVTQSPTHLIKTRGQQVTLRCSSQSGHNTVSWYQQALGQGPQFIFQYYREEENGRGNFPPRFSGLQFPNYSSELNVNALELDDSALYLCASSSGQGSGNTIYFGEGSWLTVV.

CDR3 nucleotides: TGTGCCAGCAGCCGCGATAACAGGGTGGCTCAGCCCCAGCATTTT. Translation: CASSRDNRVAQPQHF. The chain joins TRBV2 to TRBJ1-5, with D perhaps TRBD1 (6 bases). The CDR3 covers 15 residues. Germline CDR1 is SNHLY and CDR2 is FYNNEI. Trimming removed 6 bases from V and 6 bases from J, with 18 bases in between.

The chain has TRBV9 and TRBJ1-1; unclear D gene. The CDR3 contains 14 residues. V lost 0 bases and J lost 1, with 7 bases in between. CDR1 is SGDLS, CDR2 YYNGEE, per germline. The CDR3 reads CASSVVPENTEAFF. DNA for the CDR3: TGTGCCAGCAGCGTAGTACCTGAGAACACTGAAGCTTTCTTT.

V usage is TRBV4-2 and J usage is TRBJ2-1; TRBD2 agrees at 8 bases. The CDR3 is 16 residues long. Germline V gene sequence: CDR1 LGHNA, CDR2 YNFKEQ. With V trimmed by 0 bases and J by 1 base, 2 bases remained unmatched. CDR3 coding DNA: TGTGCCAGCAGCCAAGATCGGGGGGGATCCTACAATGAGCAGTTCTTC. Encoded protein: CASSQDRGGSYNEQFF.

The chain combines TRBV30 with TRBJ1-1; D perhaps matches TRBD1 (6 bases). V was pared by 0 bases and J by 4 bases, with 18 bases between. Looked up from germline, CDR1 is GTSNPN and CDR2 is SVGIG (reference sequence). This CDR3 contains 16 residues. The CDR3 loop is CAWSVLGGPRGTEAFF. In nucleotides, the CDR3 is TGTGCCTGGAGTGTACTAGGGGGACCGCGTGGCACTGAAGCTTTCTTT.

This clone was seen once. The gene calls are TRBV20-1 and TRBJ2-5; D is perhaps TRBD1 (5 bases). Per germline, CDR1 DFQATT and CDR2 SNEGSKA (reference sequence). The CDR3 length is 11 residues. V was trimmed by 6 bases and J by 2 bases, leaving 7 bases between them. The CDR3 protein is CSADKQETQYF. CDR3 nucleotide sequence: TGCAGTGCGGACAAACAAGAGACCCAGTACTTC.

The CDR3 DNA follows: TGTGCCAGCAGCTTTGGACAGGACAATCAGCCCCAGCATTTT. Encoded protein: CASSFGQDNQPQHF. The J gene is TRBJ1-5, the V gene TRBV2; TRBD1 matches at 7 bases. Germline CDR1 SNHLY, CDR2 FYNNEI. J gave up 3 bases and V 6 bases, and 5 bases lay outside the gene matches. The CDR3 consists of 14 residues.

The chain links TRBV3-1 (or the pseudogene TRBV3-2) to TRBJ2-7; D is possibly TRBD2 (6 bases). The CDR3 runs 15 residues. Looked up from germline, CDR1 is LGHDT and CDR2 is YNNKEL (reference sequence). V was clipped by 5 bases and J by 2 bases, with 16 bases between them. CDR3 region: CASSTSAGSAYEQYF. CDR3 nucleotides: TGTGCCAGCAGCACGTCAGCGGGTTCTGCCTACGAGCAGTACTTC.

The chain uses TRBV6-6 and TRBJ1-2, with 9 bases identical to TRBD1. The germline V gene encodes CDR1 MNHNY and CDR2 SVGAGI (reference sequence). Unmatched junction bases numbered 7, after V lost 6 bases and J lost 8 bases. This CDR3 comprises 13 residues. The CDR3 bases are TGTGCCAGCAGCAGCGGGACAGGGCTCGGCTACACCTTC. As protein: CASSSGTGLGYTF.

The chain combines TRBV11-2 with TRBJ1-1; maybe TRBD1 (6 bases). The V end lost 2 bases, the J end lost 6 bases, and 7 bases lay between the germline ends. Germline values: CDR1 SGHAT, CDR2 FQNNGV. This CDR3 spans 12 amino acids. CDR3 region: CASSLSGAEAFF. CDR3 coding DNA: TGTGCCAGCAGCTTATCAGGGGCTGAAGCTTTCTTT. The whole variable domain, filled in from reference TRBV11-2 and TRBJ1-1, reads EAGVAQSPRYKIIEKRQSVAFWCNPISGHATLYWYQQILGQGPKLLIQFQNNGVVDDSQLPKDRFSAERLKGVDSTLKIQPAKLEDSAVYLCASSLSGAEAFFGQGTRLTVV.

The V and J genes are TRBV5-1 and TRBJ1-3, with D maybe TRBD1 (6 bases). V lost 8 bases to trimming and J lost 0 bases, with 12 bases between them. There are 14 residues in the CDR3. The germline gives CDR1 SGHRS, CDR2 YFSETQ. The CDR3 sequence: CASRDIRSGNTIYF. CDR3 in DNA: TGCGCCAGTAGGGACATTCGCTCTGGAAACACCATATATTTT. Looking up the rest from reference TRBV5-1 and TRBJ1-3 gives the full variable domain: KAGVTQTPRYLIKTRGQQVTLSCSPISGHRSVSWYQQTPGQGLQFLFEYFSETQRNKGNFPGRFSGRQFSNSRSEMNVSTLELGDSALYLCASRDIRSGNTIYFGEGSWLTVV.

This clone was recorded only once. CDR3 residues: CASRTGWTTGELFF. The CDR3 coding sequence is TGTGCCAGTAGGACAGGGTGGACCACCGGGGAGCTGTTTTTT. This chain connects TRBV19 to TRBJ2-2, with TRBD1 identical over 7 bases. Germline V gene sequence: CDR1 LNHDA, CDR2 SQIVND (reference sequence). The CDR3 spans 14 residues. V shed 6 bases, J shed 4 bases, and the junction held 5 bases outside the gene matches.

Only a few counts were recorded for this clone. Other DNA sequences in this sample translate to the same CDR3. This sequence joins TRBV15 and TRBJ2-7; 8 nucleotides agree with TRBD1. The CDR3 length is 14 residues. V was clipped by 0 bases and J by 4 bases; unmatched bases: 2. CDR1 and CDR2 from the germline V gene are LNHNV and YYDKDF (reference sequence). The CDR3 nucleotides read TGTGCCACCAGCAGAGACAGGGGGCCGTACGAGCAGTACTTC. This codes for CATSRDRGPYEQYF.

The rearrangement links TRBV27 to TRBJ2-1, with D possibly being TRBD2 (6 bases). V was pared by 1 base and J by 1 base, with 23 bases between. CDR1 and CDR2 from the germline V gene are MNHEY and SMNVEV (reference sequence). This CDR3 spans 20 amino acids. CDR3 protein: CASSLWVEGRGYSSYNEQFF. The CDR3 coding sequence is TGTGCCAGCAGTTTATGGGTGGAGGGGAGAGGATATTCTTCCTACAATGAGCAGTTCTTC.

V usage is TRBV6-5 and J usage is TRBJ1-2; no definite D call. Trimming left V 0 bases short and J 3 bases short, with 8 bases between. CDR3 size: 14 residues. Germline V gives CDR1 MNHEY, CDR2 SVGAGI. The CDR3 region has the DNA TGTGCCAGCAGTTACTCGAGGGAGTACTATGGCTACACCTTC. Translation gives CASSYSREYYGYTF.

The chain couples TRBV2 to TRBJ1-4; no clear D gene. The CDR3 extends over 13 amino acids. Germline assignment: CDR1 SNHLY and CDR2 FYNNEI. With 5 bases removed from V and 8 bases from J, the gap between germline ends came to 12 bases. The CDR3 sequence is CASSMDGNEKLFF. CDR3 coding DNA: TGTGCCAGCAGTATGGACGGAAACGAAAAACTGTTTTTT.

The CDR3: CASSQGQDQPQHF. CDR3 in DNA: TGTGCCAGCAGCCAGGGACAGGATCAGCCCCAGCATTTT. This rearrangement joins TRBV3-1 (or the pseudogene TRBV3-2) to TRBJ1-5; 8 bases are shared with TRBD1. This CDR3 contains 13 residues. The ends lost 3 bases at V and 5 bases at J; junction bases unmatched: 0. Germline V gives CDR1 LGHDT, CDR2 YNNKEL (reference sequence).

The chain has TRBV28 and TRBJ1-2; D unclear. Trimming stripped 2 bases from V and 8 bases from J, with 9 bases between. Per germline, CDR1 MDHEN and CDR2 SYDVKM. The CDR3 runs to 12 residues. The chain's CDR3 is CASSLRSRGYTF. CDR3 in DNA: TGTGCCAGCAGTTTACGCAGTAGGGGCTACACCTTC.